The rows below give T cell receptor beta chains drawn from one sample of a study of metastatic and nonmetastatic thyroid tumors. TCRdb re-analyzed the PCR reads using MiXCR. The table has approximately 38,000 clones, under 40% seen once. Source material: tumor tissue. These receptors were taken from a female donor with papillary thyroid cancer or a benign thyroid nodule (not recorded which). Some clones in this sample may be carry-over from other donors' samples. The CDR3 runs from the conserved cysteine through the conserved F or W. A D gene is named only where the DNA matches it firmly. For some rows the clone size is stated as once, few or many, or as a class when expanded; others skip it.

TRBJ2-7,.,few,TRBV28,TGTGCCAGCAGTGCCTCCTACGAGCAGTACTTC,CASSASYEQYF
TRBJ2-7,TRBD1,few,TRBV11-2,TGTGCCAGCAGCTTCGGGACAGGGTATGGCGAGCAGTACTTC,CASSFGTGYGEQYF
TRBJ2-7,.,few,TRBV6-2/TRBV6-3,TGTGCCAGCAGTACTGGTCCAGTCTGGGAGCAGTACTTC,CASSTGPVWEQYF
TRBJ1-1,.,.,TRBV6-6,TGTGCCAGCAGTTTGACGGGGCGGTGGCTCACTGAAGCTTTCTTT,CASSLTGRWLTEAFF
TRBJ2-1,TRBD2,once,TRBV2,TGTGCCAGCAGCGGACTAGCGGGAGAGGGGGATGAGCAGTTCTTC,CASSGLAGEGDEQFF
TRBJ2-1,.,.,TRBV5-5,TGTGCCAGCAGCTTGACGGGACAAAACAATGAGCAGTTCTTC,CASSLTGQNNEQFF
TRBJ1-6,TRBD1,once,TRBV20-1,TGCAGTGCTAGCGGTTGGACAGGCGCTAATTCACCCCTCCACTTT,CSASGWTGANSPLHF
TRBJ1-2,TRBD1,.,TRBV5-1,TGCGCCAGCAGATCGGACAGGGTCAGTGGCTACACCTTC,CASRSDRVSGYTF
TRBJ2-2,.,few,TRBV27,TGTGCCAGCAGCCTCAGGGGTAACACCGGGGAGCTGTTTTTT,CASSLRGNTGELFF
TRBJ2-3,.,.,TRBV4-2,TGTGCCAGCAGCCGCGGTGGGGATACGCAGTATTTT,CASSRGGDTQYF
TRBJ1-1,.,.,TRBV28,TGTGCCAGCAGTGCCCCGGGACCTCGAAAGACTGAAGCTTTCTTT,CASSAPGPRKTEAFF
TRBJ2-3,TRBD2,.,TRBV6-6,TGTGCCAGCAGTTACAGGGCGGGAGCAACAGATACGCAGTATTTT,CASSYRAGATDTQYF
TRBJ2-3,.,few,TRBV28,TGTGCCAGCAGGGAAACCCCGGAGAGGCTCACAGATACGCAGTATTTT,CASRETPERLTDTQYF
TRBJ1-1,.,many,TRBV19,TGTGCCAGTACTACGGGACGCCTGAACACTGAAGCTTTCTTT,CASTTGRLNTEAFF
TRBJ2-7,TRBD1,.,TRBV10-3,TGTGCCATCAGTTCGGGACAGGCCTACGAGCAGTACTTC,CAISSGQAYEQYF
TRBJ1-6,.,.,TRBV6-1,TGTGCCAGCACCTTCCTTCGGGGGAATTCACCCCTCCACTTT,CASTFLRGNSPLHF
TRBJ1-3,.,.,TRBV27,TGTGCCAGCAGTTTAGCAGGGGCTGGAAACACCATATATTTT,CASSLAGAGNTIYF
TRBJ1-2,.,.,TRBV5-6,TGTGCCAGCAGCTGGGGCGGGGGCGCCTATGGCTACACCTTC,CASSWGGGAYGYTF
TRBJ2-7,.,.,TRBV3-1,TGTGCCAGCAGCCCCTTTGACGGTTACGAGCAGTACTTC,CASSPFDGYEQYF
TRBJ1-2,.,.,TRBV5-1,TGCGCCAGCAGCTTGGGAGGCGACTATGGCTACACCTTC,CASSLGGDYGYTF
TRBJ2-1,TRBD2,few,TRBV2,TGTGCCAGCAGGTTTAGCGGGAGGTTGGGGGAGCAGTTCTTC,CASRFSGRLGEQFF
TRBJ1-2,TRBD1,.,TRBV6-1,TGTGCCAGCAGTGGACAGGGGTCTTGGTATGGCTACACCTTC,CASSGQGSWYGYTF
TRBJ2-2,.,.,TRBV6-1,TGTGCCAGCCCGGGACTCTTAACCGGGGAGCTGTTTTTT,CASPGLLTGELFF
TRBJ2-7,.,.,TRBV6-5,TGTGCCAGCGGTTTGAGCCTCGGTTACGAGCAGTACTTC,CASGLSLGYEQYF
TRBJ2-2,.,.,TRBV11-3,TGTGCCAGCAGTTCAGGGTCCACCGGGGAGCTGTTTTTT,CASSSGSTGELFF
TRBJ1-1,.,few,TRBV27,TGCGCCAGCAGTTCGTTAGGGGCGGGTAACACTGAAGCTTTCTTT,CASSSLGAGNTEAFF
TRBJ2-1,TRBD1,.,TRBV5-1,TGCGCCAGCAGCTGGAGACGACAGGGAGATGAGCAGTTCTTC,CASSWRRQGDEQFF
TRBJ2-2,TRBD2,.,TRBV5-1,TGCGCCAGCAGCTCAACTCCTCCGGGACTAGCGAACACCGGGGAGCTGTTTTTT,CASSSTPPGLANTGELFF
TRBJ2-1,TRBD1,few,TRBV5-1,TGCGCCAGCAGCTTTCTGACAGGGGCCCACAATGAGCAGTTCTTC,CASSFLTGAHNEQFF
TRBJ2-2,.,.,TRBV7-3,TGTGCCAGCAGCCCCAGGACCGCGGCCGGGGTCGGGGAGCTGTTTTTT,CASSPRTAAGVGELFF
TRBJ2-3,TRBD2,few,TRBV6-5,TGTGCCAGCAGTTACGGGCCAGCGGGGGGACCAGATACGCAGTATTTT,CASSYGPAGGPDTQYF
TRBJ2-7,TRBD1,few,TRBV27,TGTGCCAGCAGTTTATCTGGGGACAGCTCCTACGAGCAGTACTTC,CASSLSGDSSYEQYF
TRBJ2-5,TRBD2,.,TRBV7-2,TGTGCCAGCAGTCAAAGTTGGGCGGGGGGTGAAGAGACCCAGTACTTC,CASSQSWAGGEETQYF
TRBJ1-2,.,.,TRBV3-1,TGTGCCAGCAGCCAAGACCTACAGAGACTTAACTATGGCTACACCTTC,CASSQDLQRLNYGYTF
TRBJ2-1,.,.,TRBV28,TGTGTCAGCACGTCGTCGGGAGAGATGAATGAGCAGTTCTTC,CVSTSSGEMNEQFF
TRBJ1-1,.,.,TRBV12-3/TRBV12-4,TGTGCCAGCAGTATCGTGAACACTGAAGCTTTCTTT,CASSIVNTEAFF
TRBJ2-5,TRBD2,.,TRBV12-3/TRBV12-4,TGTGCCAGGAGTATGGGGGAACTAGCGGGGGGGGAAGAGACCCAGTACTTC,CARSMGELAGGEETQYF
TRBJ2-1,.,few,TRBV12-3/TRBV12-4,TGTGCCAGCAGTTTAGAGGGGGGGAGACCAGGGGAGCAGTTCTTC,CASSLEGGRPGEQFF
TRBJ1-6,.,.,TRBV6-1,TGTGCCAGCAGTCCCTCGGAGGATACACCCCTCCACTTT,CASSPSEDTPLHF
TRBJ1-6,.,.,TRBV6-1,TGTGCCAGCAGTGAAGTGGGCGGAATTTCACCCCTCCACTTT,CASSEVGGISPLHF
TRBJ2-1,.,.,TRBV12-3/TRBV12-4,TGTGCCAGCAGTAGGCCCGGGCTATACAATGAGCAGTTCTTC,CASSRPGLYNEQFF
TRBJ1-1,TRBD1,.,TRBV5-5,TGTGCCAGCAGCTGGACAGGGGGGAACACTGAAGCTTTCTTT,CASSWTGGNTEAFF
TRBJ1-5,.,few,TRBV6-1,TGTGCCAGCAGCAAGGGAACGCAGCCCCAGCATTTT,CASSKGTQPQHF
TRBJ1-6,TRBD1,.,TRBV6-1,TGTGCCAGCAGTGAAGGGACAGGGGGCAATTCACCCCTCCACTTT,CASSEGTGGNSPLHF
TRBJ1-1,.,few,TRBV28,TGTGCCAGCAGCCGAGGGTACACTGAAGCTTTCTTT,CASSRGYTEAFF
TRBJ1-2,.,few,TRBV6-1,TGTGCCAGCAGTGAAGGGGGATCTGGCTATGGCTACACCTTC,CASSEGGSGYGYTF
TRBJ1-2,.,few,TRBV12-3/TRBV12-4,TGTGCCAGCAGTTCTACGAGGGGGAATTATGGCTACACCTTC,CASSSTRGNYGYTF
TRBJ2-2,.,.,TRBV7-6,TGTGCCAGCAGCCCTGGTTGGGCGTTTTTGAATGACGGGGAGCTGTTTTTT,CASSPGWAFLNDGELFF
TRBJ1-1,.,few,TRBV19,TGTGCCAGTCTTCAGGGGAGCACTGAAGCTTTCTTT,CASLQGSTEAFF
TRBJ2-3,TRBD2,.,TRBV20-1,TGCAGTGCTGAAGGGACTAGCGGGAGCCTAGATACGCATTATTTT,CSAEGTSGSLDTHYF
TRBJ2-3,.,.,TRBV11-2,TGTGCCAGCAGTTGGAGGGGGACACAAAGCACAGATACGCAGTATTTT,CASSWRGTQSTDTQYF
TRBJ1-2,TRBD1,.,TRBV6-1,TGTGCCAGCAGTGACTGGACAGGAGTCTACGGCTACACCTTC,CASSDWTGVYGYTF
TRBJ2-7,.,few,TRBV6-1,TGTGCCAGCAGTGAAGACAGGGCCTCTCGAGGGCAGTACTTC,CASSEDRASRGQYF
TRBJ2-1,TRBD1,.,TRBV7-8,TGTGCCAGCAGCTCTACCCGTAGAGTTACAGGGGGCGAGTTCTTC,CASSSTRRVTGGEFF
TRBJ2-7,TRBD1,.,TRBV6-1,TGTGCCAGCAGTCCGGGACAGGGGGCCTACGAGCAGTACTTC,CASSPGQGAYEQYF